Each of the 10 T cell receptor beta chains below was sequenced from the same sample in a study of patients and donors after allogeneic stem cell transplantation (dated by TCRdb to 2020 to 2022). The receptor library was made with RT-PCR. TCRdb records NextSeq 550 as the sequencer. TCRdb redid the processing of the public reads, applying fastp at Q25 and MiXCR, and retained in-frame beta chains. Identical CDR3 proteins give one entry, which carries the most common genes and DNA. The sample records over 150,000 distinct CDR3 sequences, around two fifths of which are singletons. The ten largest clones capture around 35% of the sample. The specimen sequenced was blood, either unsorted or a sorted T cell fraction (not recorded which). These receptors came from a human donor who was either an allogeneic HSCT recipient or a stem cell or donor lymphocyte infusion donor (not recorded which). It is not recorded whose cells these are; they may come from a transplant donor.

The V and J genes are TRBV6-2 or TRBV6-3 and TRBJ1-2; TRBD1 matches 7 bases. V gave up 0 bases and J gave up 8 bases; unmatched junction bases: 9. The germline V gene has CDR1 MNHEY and CDR2 SVGEGT. CDR3 length: 15 amino acids. The CDR3 DNA reads as TGTGCCAGCAGTTACTCGATCGCAGGGGGTAGGGGCTACACCTTC. This codes for CASSYSIAGGRGYTF.

The chain combines TRBV11-2 with TRBJ2-3; a weak D match, TRBD1 (6 bases). Trimming cost V 1 base and J 2 bases, with 7 bases left between them. The CDR3 has 14 amino acids. The germline V gene has CDR1 SGHAT and CDR2 FQNNGV. The CDR3 reads CASSLGQDTDTQYF. The CDR3 bases are TGTGCCAGCAGCTTAGGACAGGACACAGATACGCAGTATTTT.

This clonotype was recorded a few times. This chain joins TRBV7-9 and TRBJ1-1; possibly TRBD1 for D (6 bases). The CDR3 length is 11 residues. Germline V CDR1 and CDR2: SEHNR, FQNEAQ (reference sequence). The V end was cut by 7 bases, the J end by 10 bases, with 13 bases between. The chain's CDR3 is CASTQGPRAFF. CDR3 coding DNA: TGTGCCAGCACTCAGGGGCCGCGAGCTTTCTTT.

The chain couples TRBV4-3 to TRBJ1-1; no clear D gene. From germline, CDR1 is LGHNA and CDR2 YSLEER. The CDR3 sequence is 14 residues long. The germline V and J ends were trimmed by 0 bases and 4 bases, with 9 bases remaining between them. The CDR3 nucleotides read TGCGCCAGCAGCCAAGATTCGGTAGGCACTGAAGCTTTCTTT. It specifies CASSQDSVGTEAFF.

This clonotype occurred a few times. The chain is built from TRBV29-1 and TRBJ2-5, with D possibly being TRBD2 (6 bases). The CDR3 sequence is 12 residues long. Trimming took off 4 bases at V and 5 bases at J, with 11 bases between the two ends. From germline, CDR1 is SQVTM and CDR2 ANQGSEA. This CDR3 is CSVVRLGETQYF. The DNA for the CDR3 is TGCAGCGTTGTTCGACTAGGGGAGACCCAGTACTTC.

This clonotype was observed a few times. The chain couples TRBV7-9 to TRBJ2-1; no reliable D call. This CDR3 region has 15 residues. Germline V gives CDR1 SEHNR, CDR2 FQNEAQ (reference sequence). V was shortened by 3 bases and J by 5 bases, with 14 bases between the two germline ends. The DNA for the CDR3 is TGTGCCAGCAGCTTCGAGCTCCGAAACGACAATGAGCAGTTCTTC. It codes for CASSFELRNDNEQFF.

The chain joins TRBV6-6 to TRBJ1-6; D might be TRBD1 (6 bases). Trimming cost V 10 bases and J 7 bases, with 17 bases left between them. Germline V gene lookup returns CDR1 MNHNY and CDR2 SVGAGI (reference sequence). The CDR3 contains 14 residues. In DNA, the CDR3 is TGTGCCACCTGGGCAGGGGTTTGGAATTCACCCCTCCACTTT. It encodes CATWAGVWNSPLHF.

J is TRBJ1-1 and V is TRBV29-1; possibly TRBD1 for D (5 bases). The CDR3 covers 14 residues. V was clipped by 3 bases and J by 0 bases, with 11 bases between them. Germline values: CDR1 SQVTM, CDR2 ANQGSEA. As DNA, the CDR3 is TGCAGCGTTGATAGGGGAACTTTGAACACTGAAGCTTTCTTT. This codes for CSVDRGTLNTEAFF.

CDR3 in DNA: TGTGCCAGCAGCTTAATTCCCGGAGAGGGGGATGAGCAGTTCTTC. Translating gives CASSLIPGEGDEQFF. The chain is built from TRBV7-3 and TRBJ2-1, with D possibly matching TRBD1 (6 bases). The ends were cut back, 1 base at V and 8 bases at J, with 15 bases in the middle. Germline CDR1 reads SGHTA; CDR2 reads FQGTGA. The CDR3 runs 15 residues.

The chain has TRBV27 and TRBJ1-4; 7 positions agree with TRBD1. The germline gives CDR1 MNHEY, CDR2 SMNVEV (reference sequence). CDR3 length: 13 amino acids. Losses at the gene ends were 6 bases for V and 3 bases for J; bases not matched to a gene: 1. The CDR3, as DNA: TGTGCCAGCAGGACAGGGCCTAATGAAAAACTGTTTTTT. Translating it yields CASRTGPNEKLFF.